The following is a T cell receptor beta chain sequence with its context. Unique molecular identifiers were attached to individual cDNA molecules. MiXCR, applied by TCRdb to the 5' RACE reads, yields one record per CDR3 protein. The data show roughly 93,000 distinct CDR3 sequences, with roughly 15% seen just once and approximately 0.62% held by the top ten. Between the trimmed V and J ends, which lost 6 bases and 3 bases, there was a span of 15 bases. CDR3 length equals 15 residues. CDR1 is ENHRY, CDR2 SYGVKD, per germline. These data come from a study of early T cells in non-severe SARS-CoV-2 infection. Study as a whole: Chains were not paired, and sequencing was done on bulk RNA from unsorted whole blood.

This sequence was found in an adult who was a healthcare worker with PCR-confirmed SARS-CoV-2 infection or an uninfected control (not recorded which). The sample taken for sequencing was whole blood. The V gene is TRBV10-3, the J gene TRBJ2-1; D is ambiguous. The CDR3 coding sequence is TGTGCCATCAGGGGGTCGGAGCGTGGCTACAATGAGCAGTTCTTC. Amino acid sequence: CAIRGSERGYNEQFF.